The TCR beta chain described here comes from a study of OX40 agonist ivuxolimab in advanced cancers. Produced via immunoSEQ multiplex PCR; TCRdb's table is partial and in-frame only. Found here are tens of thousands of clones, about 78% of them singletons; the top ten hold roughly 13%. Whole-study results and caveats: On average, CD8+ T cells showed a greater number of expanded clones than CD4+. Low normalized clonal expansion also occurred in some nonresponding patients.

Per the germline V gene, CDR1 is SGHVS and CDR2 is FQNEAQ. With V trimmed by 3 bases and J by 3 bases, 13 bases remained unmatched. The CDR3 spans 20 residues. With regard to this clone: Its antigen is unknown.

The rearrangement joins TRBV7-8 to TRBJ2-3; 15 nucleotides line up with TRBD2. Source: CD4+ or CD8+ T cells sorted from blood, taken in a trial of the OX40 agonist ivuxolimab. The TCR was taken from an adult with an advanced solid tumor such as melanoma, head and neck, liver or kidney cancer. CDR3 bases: TGTGCCAGCAGCTTCGGGAGTGGGACTAGCGGGGGGCCGTCTACAGATACGCAGTATTTT. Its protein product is CASSFGSGTSGGPSTDTQYF.